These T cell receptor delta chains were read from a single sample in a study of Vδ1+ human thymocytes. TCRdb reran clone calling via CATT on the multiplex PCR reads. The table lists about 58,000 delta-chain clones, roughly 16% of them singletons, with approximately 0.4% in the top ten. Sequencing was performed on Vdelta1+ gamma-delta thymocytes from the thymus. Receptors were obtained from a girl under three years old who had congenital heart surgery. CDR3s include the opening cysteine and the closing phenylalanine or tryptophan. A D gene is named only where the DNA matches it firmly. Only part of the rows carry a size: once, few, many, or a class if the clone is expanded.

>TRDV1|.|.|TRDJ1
CALGGPPSRYVGPYKLIF
TGTGCTCTTGGGGGACCTCCCTCTCGCTACGTGGGACCCTATAAACTCATCTTT
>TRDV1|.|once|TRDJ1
CALGAPHTRDSAGKLIF
TGTGCTCTTGGGGCTCCTCATACGAGGGATTCGGCAGGTAAACTCATCTTT
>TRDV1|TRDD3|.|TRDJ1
CALGEQPPLGDTGYSGKLIF
TGTGCTCTTGGGGAACAGCCTCCGCTGGGGGATACGGGGTATAGCGGTAAACTCATCTTT
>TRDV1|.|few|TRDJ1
CALGDRRAKGYQGAADKLIF
TGTGCTCTTGGGGATAGACGTGCTAAAGGGTACCAGGGGGCCGCGGATAAACTCATCTTT
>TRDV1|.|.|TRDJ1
CALGALSYYTPHSGPGEPREYTDKLIF
TGTGCTCTTGGGGCCCTTAGTTATTACACACCCCACTCGGGACCGGGGGAACCTAGGGAATACACCGATAAACTCATCTTT
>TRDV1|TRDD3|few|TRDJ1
CALGEPPFPDLTGVWGRVNTDKLIF
TGTGCTCTTGGGGAACCCCCATTTCCAGACCTAACTGGGGTATGGGGTAGGGTGAACACCGATAAACTCATCTTT
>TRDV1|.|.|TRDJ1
CALGDPSLGAGKRIKLIF
TGTGCTCTTGGGGATCCCTCCCTTGGGGCTGGTAAAAGAATTAAACTCATCTTT
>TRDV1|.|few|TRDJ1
CALGEASTTGRVDKLIF
TGTGCTCTTGGGGAAGCCTCAACCACGGGGAGGGTCGATAAACTCATCTTT
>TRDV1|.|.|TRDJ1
CALGERPYTNKLIF
TGTGCTCTTGGGGAACGGCCCTACACTAATAAACTCATCTTT
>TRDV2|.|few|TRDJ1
CACDTSVNGGHTDKLIF
TGTGCCTGTGACACATCCGTGAATGGGGGCCACACCGATAAACTCATCTTT
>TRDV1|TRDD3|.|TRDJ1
CALGELGSYLITGGYATDKLIF
TGTGCTCTTGGGGAACTGGGCTCCTACCTCATTACTGGGGGATACGCCACCGATAAACTCATCTTT
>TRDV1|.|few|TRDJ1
CALGELDCNSFGNGDTDKLIF
TGTGCTCTTGGGGAACTAGATTGTAATTCCTTCGGGAATGGGGACACCGATAAACTCATCTTT
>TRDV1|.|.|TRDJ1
CALGELPATGPVLETSRVYTDKLIF
TGTGCTCTTGGGGAACTGCCCGCTACGGGGCCGGTCCTTGAAACTTCCCGAGTATACACCGATAAACTCATCTTT
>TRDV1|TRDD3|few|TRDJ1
CALGDRNFVLGDIYTDKLIF
TGTGCTCTTGGGGATCGTAACTTCGTCCTGGGGGATATCTACACCGATAAACTCATCTTT
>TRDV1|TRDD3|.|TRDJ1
CALAPVLGDEYTDKLIF
TGTGCTCTCGCCCCTGTACTGGGGGATGAGTACACCGATAAACTCATCTTT
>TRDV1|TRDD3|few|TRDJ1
CALGDYWGMHKLIF
TGTGCTCTTGGGGATTACTGGGGGATGCATAAACTCATCTTT
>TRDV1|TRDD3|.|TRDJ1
CALGDVREGLWGIPCTDKLIF
TGTGCTCTTGGAGATGTCCGAGAGGGGCTCTGGGGGATACCGTGCACCGATAAACTCATCTTT